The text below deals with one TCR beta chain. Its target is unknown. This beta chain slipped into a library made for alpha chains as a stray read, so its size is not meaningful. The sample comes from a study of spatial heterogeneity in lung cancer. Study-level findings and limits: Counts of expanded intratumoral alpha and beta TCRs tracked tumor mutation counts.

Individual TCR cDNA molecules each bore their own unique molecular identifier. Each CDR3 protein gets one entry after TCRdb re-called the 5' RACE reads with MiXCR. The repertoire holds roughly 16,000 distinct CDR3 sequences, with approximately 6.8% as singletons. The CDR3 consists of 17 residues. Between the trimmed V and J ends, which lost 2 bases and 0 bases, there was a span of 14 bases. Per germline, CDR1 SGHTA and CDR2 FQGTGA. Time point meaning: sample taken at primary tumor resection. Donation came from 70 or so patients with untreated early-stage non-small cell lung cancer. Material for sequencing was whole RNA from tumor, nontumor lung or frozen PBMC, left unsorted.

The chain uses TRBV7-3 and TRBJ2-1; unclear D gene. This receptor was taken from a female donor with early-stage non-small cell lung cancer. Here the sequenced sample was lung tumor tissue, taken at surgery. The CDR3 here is CASSLGERFGSYNEQFF. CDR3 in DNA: TGTGCCAGCAGCTTAGGCGAAAGGTTCGGCTCCTACAATGAGCAGTTCTTC.